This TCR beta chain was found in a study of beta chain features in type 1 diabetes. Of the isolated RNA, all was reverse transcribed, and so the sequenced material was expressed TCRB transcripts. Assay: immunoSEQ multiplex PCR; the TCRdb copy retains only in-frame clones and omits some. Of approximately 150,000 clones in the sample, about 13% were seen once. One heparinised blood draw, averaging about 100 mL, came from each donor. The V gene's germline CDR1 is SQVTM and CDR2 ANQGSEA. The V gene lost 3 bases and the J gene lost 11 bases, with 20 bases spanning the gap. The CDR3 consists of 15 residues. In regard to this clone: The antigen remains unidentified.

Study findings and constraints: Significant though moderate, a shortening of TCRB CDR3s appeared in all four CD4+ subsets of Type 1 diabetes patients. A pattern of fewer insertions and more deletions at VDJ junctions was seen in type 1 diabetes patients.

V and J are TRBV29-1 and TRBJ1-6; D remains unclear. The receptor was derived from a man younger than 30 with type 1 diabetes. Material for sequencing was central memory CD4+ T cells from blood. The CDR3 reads CSVDSHSTPYPPLHF. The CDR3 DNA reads TGCAGCGTTGATTCACATTCGACCCCATATCCACCCCTCCACTTT.